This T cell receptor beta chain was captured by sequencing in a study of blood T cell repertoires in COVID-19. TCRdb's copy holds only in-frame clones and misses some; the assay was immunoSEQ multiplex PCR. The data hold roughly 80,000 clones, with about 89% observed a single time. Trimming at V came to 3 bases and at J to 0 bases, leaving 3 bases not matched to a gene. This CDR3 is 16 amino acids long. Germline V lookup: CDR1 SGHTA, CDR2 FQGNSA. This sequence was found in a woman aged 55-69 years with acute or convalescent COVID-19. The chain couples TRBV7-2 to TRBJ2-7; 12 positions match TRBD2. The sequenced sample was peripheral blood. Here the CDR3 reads CASSFRTSGVSYEQYF. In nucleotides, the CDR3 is TGTGCCAGCAGCTTCCGGACTAGCGGGGTCTCCTACGAGCAGTACTTC.